This T cell receptor (beta chain) was retrieved from a study of T cell responses to AZD1222 COVID-19 vaccine. This table comes from immunoSEQ multiplex PCR, and its TCRdb copy is limited to in-frame clones, with some not included. There are more than 95,000 clones in the sample; over 90% occur only once, and less than 5% lies in the top ten. The clonotype was recovered from an adult in good health. Sample: peripheral blood, taken on day 0 of AZD1222 vaccination.

The CDR3 protein is CASSQPEKDRVAEAFF. In DNA form, the CDR3 reads TGCGCCAGCAGCCAACCTGAGAAGGACAGGGTGGCTGAAGCTTTCTTT. The J gene is TRBJ1-1, the V gene TRBV4-1; 8 bases match TRBD1. CDR3 size: 16 residues. V dropped 2 bases and J dropped 6; count of bases not matched to a gene: 11. CDR1 is MGHRA and CDR2 is YSYEKL in the germline V gene.